The next 22 T cell receptor beta chains were all read from a single sample in a study of blood T cell repertoires in COVID-19. TCRdb's table, derived via immunoSEQ multiplex PCR, lists solely in-frame clones and lacks some. The sample contains about 150,000 clones, about 85% of which appear only once. The sample comprised peripheral blood. Receptors originate from a man in his 60s with COVID-19, enrolled during active disease.

This chain links TRBV18 with TRBJ2-1, with 9 bases lining up with TRBD2. V shed 4 bases, J shed 6 bases, and the junction held 7 bases outside the gene matches. This CDR3 contains 15 residues. CDR1 and CDR2 (germline): KGHSH, LQKENI. The CDR3 DNA follows: TGTGCCAGCTCACGGGTAGCGGGAGTCAGCAATGAGCAGTTCTTC. Protein sequence: CASSRVAGVSNEQFF.

CDR3 sequence: CASSLGSGNPNNEQFF. The CDR3, as DNA: TGCGCCAGCAGCTTGGGCTCAGGGAACCCAAACAATGAGCAGTTCTTC. The chain combines TRBV5-1 with TRBJ2-1; maybe TRBD1 (5 bases). CDR1 is SGHRS, CDR2 YFSETQ, per germline. The CDR3 is 16 amino acids. V was clipped by 0 bases and J by 5 bases, with 15 bases between them.

The chain carries TRBV19 and TRBJ1-2; 7 bases line up with TRBD1. This CDR3 contains 12 residues. Germline loops: CDR1 LNHDA, CDR2 SQIVND (reference sequence). V was clipped by 5 bases and J by 5 bases; unmatched bases: 2. Written as DNA, the CDR3 is TGTGCCAGTAGTGACAGGGTTTATGGCTACACCTTC. Translated, it gives CASSDRVYGYTF. The variable domain in full, with the rest retrieved from reference TRBV19 and TRBJ1-2, is DGGITQSPKYLFRKEGQNVTLSCEQNLNHDAMYWYRQDPGQGLRLIYYSQIVNDFQKGDIAEGYSVSREKKESFPLTVTSAQKNPTAFYLCASSDRVYGYTFGSGTRLTVV.

The chain links TRBV7-2 to TRBJ2-1; the match to TRBD1 covers 10 bases. Germline CDR1 is SGHTA and CDR2 is FQGNSA. CDR3 length equals 15 residues. V lost 4 bases and J lost 2; bases outside the gene matches: 2. The CDR3 here is CASSSGQGAYNEQFF. DNA of the CDR3: TGTGCCAGCAGCTCCGGACAGGGGGCCTACAATGAGCAGTTCTTC. Variable domain in full (rest from reference TRBV7-2 and TRBJ2-1): GAGVSQSPSNKVTEKGKDVELRCDPISGHTALYWYRQSLGQGLEFLIYFQGNSAPDKSGLPSDRFSAERTGGSVSTLTIQRTQQEDSAVYLCASSSGQGAYNEQFFGPGTRLTVL.

The V gene is TRBV3-1 (or the pseudogene TRBV3-2), the J gene TRBJ2-1, with D maybe TRBD2 (7 bases). There are 13 residues in the CDR3. Per the germline V gene, CDR1 is LGHDT and CDR2 is YNNKEL (reference sequence). V was shortened by 4 bases and J by 8 bases, with 12 bases between the two germline ends. The CDR3, as DNA: TGTGCCAGCAGCCGTTGGGGGGGCGATGAGCAGTTCTTC. It codes for CASSRWGGDEQFF.

This chain joins TRBV10-3 and TRBJ1-1; 7 nucleotides match TRBD1. The germline gives CDR1 ENHRY, CDR2 SYGVKD. The CDR3 consists of 15 residues. V dropped 3 bases and J dropped 4; count of bases not matched to a gene: 8. Here the CDR3 reads CAISDLGQGGTEAFF. Here the CDR3 DNA reads TGTGCCATCAGTGACCTTGGGCAGGGGGGCACTGAAGCTTTCTTT.

The rearrangement links TRBV2 to TRBJ2-7, with 11 positions matching TRBD2. Germline V gene sequence: CDR1 SNHLY, CDR2 FYNNEI. CDR3 size: 15 residues. With V trimmed by 6 bases and J by 2 bases, 6 bases remained unmatched. CDR3 DNA sequence: TGTGCCAGCAGCAGTACTAGCGGGGGCCCCTACGAGCAGTACTTC. It translates to CASSSTSGGPYEQYF.

V gene TRBV7-3 combines with J gene TRBJ2-1; 11 positions agree with TRBD2. The junction had 10 bases not matched to a gene; V was cut back by 4 bases and J by 8 bases. Germline values: CDR1 SGHTA, CDR2 FQGTGA. The CDR3 contains 16 residues. CDR3 sequence reads: CASSSRTSGSKDEQFF. The CDR3 DNA follows: TGTGCCAGCAGCTCCAGGACTAGCGGGTCAAAGGATGAGCAGTTCTTC.

This chain links TRBV10-2 with TRBJ2-5; D gene ambiguous. Germline CDR1 reads WSHSY; CDR2 reads SAAADI. The length of the CDR3 is 16 residues. Trimming left V 2 bases short and J 2 bases short, with 15 bases between. CDR3 region: CASSEDPGGSQETQYF. CDR3 DNA sequence: TGCGCCAGCAGTGAGGACCCCGGCGGCTCGCAAGAGACCCAGTACTTC.

In DNA, the CDR3 is TGTGCCAGAAGCTTAGTTCCAGCGGATTTATCTGAAGCTTTCTTT. Translating gives CARSLVPADLSEAFF. The V call is TRBV7-5, the J call TRBJ1-1. TRBV7-5 is described as a pseudogene. The CDR3 is 15 amino acids.

CDR3 DNA: TGCAGTGCTAGTCGCGGGGGGGTCCAAGAGACCCAGTACTTC. It specifies CSASRGGVQETQYF. This chain links TRBV20-1 with TRBJ2-5, with 9 nucleotides matching TRBD2. CDR3 length: 14 amino acids. With V trimmed by 3 bases and J by 1 base, 3 bases remained unmatched. CDR1 is DFQATT and CDR2 is SNEGSKA in the germline V gene (reference sequence).

V and J are TRBV11-2 and TRBJ2-3, with 8 positions matching TRBD1. Trimming removed 3 bases from V and 3 bases from J; junction bases left unmatched: 5. CDR3 length: 15 residues. Germline assignment: CDR1 SGHAT and CDR2 FQNNGV. This CDR3 is CASSFGQGRTDTQYF. The CDR3 DNA is TGTGCCAGCAGCTTCGGACAGGGCCGTACAGATACGCAGTATTTT.

The chain recombines TRBV2 with TRBJ1-1; D possibly corresponds to TRBD1 (6 bases). This CDR3 has 14 residues. V dropped 1 base and J dropped 3 bases, with 9 bases sitting between them. The germline V gene encodes CDR1 SNHLY and CDR2 FYNNEI. The CDR3 bases are TGTGCCAGCAGTGAAGGCCAGGGGTACACTGAAGCTTTCTTT. Translating gives CASSEGQGYTEAFF. The full variable domain, in which reference TRBV2 and TRBJ1-1 provide the parts outside the CDR3, is EPEVTQTPSHQVTQMGQEVILRCVPISNHLYFYWYRQILGQKVEFLVSFYNNEISEKSEIFDDQFSVERPDGSNFTLKIRSTKLEDSAMYFCASSEGQGYTEAFFGQGTRLTVV.

The chain couples TRBV7-2 to TRBJ1-3; 8 positions agree with TRBD1. The J segment lost 4 bases and the V segment lost 4 bases, leaving 12 bases of the junction unmatched. Looked up from germline, CDR1 is SGHTA and CDR2 is FQGNSA. The CDR3 totals 17 residues. CDR3 DNA sequence: TGTGCCAGCAGCTCCGTTGCAGGGGGCAGTAAGGGAAACACCATATATTTT. This sequence encodes CASSSVAGGSKGNTIYF. The complete variable domain, with remaining parts taken from reference TRBV7-2 and TRBJ1-3, reads GAGVSQSPSNKVTEKGKDVELRCDPISGHTALYWYRQSLGQGLEFLIYFQGNSAPDKSGLPSDRFSAERTGGSVSTLTIQRTQQEDSAVYLCASSSVAGGSKGNTIYFGEGSWLTVV.

The rearrangement joins TRBV20-1 to TRBJ1-2; D remains ambiguous. The ends were cut back, 5 bases at V and 4 bases at J, with 8 bases in the middle. The CDR3 has 11 amino acids. Germline CDR1 DFQATT, CDR2 SNEGSKA (reference sequence). CDR3 in DNA: TGCAGTGCTGCTTGGAGCTATGGCTACACCTTC. Protein product: CSAAWSYGYTF.

V and J are TRBV10-3 and TRBJ2-1; tentative D call: TRBD2 (5 bases). V dropped 0 bases and J dropped 6 bases, with 12 bases sitting between them. This CDR3 is 15 amino acids long. CDR1 ENHRY and CDR2 SYGVKD come from the germline V gene. DNA of the CDR3: TGTGCCATCAGTGAGTCTACTGAGCGGATCAATGAGCAGTTCTTC. Translation: CAISESTERINEQFF.

V and J are TRBV6-1 and TRBJ2-7; 8 bases fit TRBD2. CDR1 is MNHNS, CDR2 SASEGT, per germline. The J segment lost 0 bases and the V segment lost 4 bases, leaving 8 bases of the junction unmatched. There are 16 residues in the CDR3. The CDR3 loop reads CASSGDKRGRSYEQYF. The CDR3 DNA sequence: TGTGCCAGCAGTGGCGACAAGCGGGGGCGCTCCTACGAGCAGTACTTC.

In this sample, this clone turned up once. The chain couples TRBV27 to TRBJ1-1; D call uncertain. Trimming removed 0 bases at V and 1 base at J, with 6 bases between. The length of the CDR3 is 14 residues. Germline CDR1 and CDR2: MNHEY and SMNVEV (reference sequence). The CDR3 region is CASSLSVSNTEAFF. The CDR3 DNA is TGTGCCAGCAGTTTATCCGTGTCGAACACTGAAGCTTTCTTT.

The gene calls are TRBV6-6 and TRBJ2-5; 12 bases line up with TRBD2. Germline-derived CDR1 and CDR2 are MNHNY and SVGAGI (reference sequence). The V gene end was trimmed by 5 bases and the J gene end by 4 bases; junction bases not matched to a gene: 8. This CDR3 region has 16 residues. The CDR3 protein is CASSPTSGGMGETQYF. The CDR3 bases are TGTGCCAGCAGTCCTACTAGCGGGGGGATGGGAGAGACCCAGTACTTC.

The chain has TRBV6-1 and TRBJ2-7; 9 bases are a match to TRBD2. The trim removed 4 bases at V and 6 bases at J, leaving 13 bases unmatched. The CDR3 extends over 16 amino acids. Germline values: CDR1 MNHNS, CDR2 SASEGT. CDR3 DNA: TGTGCCAGCAGTGGTTGGGGTAGCGGGAGTAATCGCGAGCAGTACTTC. As protein: CASSGWGSGSNREQYF.

This clone has more than one count but fewer than ten. This sequence joins TRBV7-8 and TRBJ1-4; D might be TRBD1 (5 bases). This CDR3 contains 17 residues. V was cut by 5 bases and J by 0 bases, with 16 bases left in between. Germline CDR1 and CDR2: SGHVS and FQNEAQ. This CDR3 is CASSPSGRTSTNEKLFF. DNA for the CDR3: TGTGCCAGCAGCCCTAGCGGTCGGACATCAACTAATGAAAAACTGTTTTTT.

The chain recombines TRBV10-3 with TRBJ2-1; 7 nucleotides align to TRBD2. Germline V gives CDR1 ENHRY, CDR2 SYGVKD. The CDR3 has 14 residues. Germline trimming cut 2 bases from V and 5 bases from J; bases unmatched to any gene: 3. CDR3 nucleotide sequence: TGTGCCATCAGTGAGGCCGGGACTAACAATGAGCAGTTCTTC. This gives the protein CAISEAGTNNEQFF.